This T cell receptor (beta chain) was identified during a study of spatial heterogeneity in lung cancer. In TCRdb, the 5' RACE reads were re-called with MiXCR into one record per CDR3 protein. This table has some 45,000 distinct CDR3 sequences, 12% appearing once. This sample's time point: sample taken at primary tumor resection. Unsorted tumor, nontumor lung tissue or cryopreserved PBMC supplied the whole RNA. CDR1 and CDR2 from the germline V gene are LGHNA and YNFKEQ. The CDR3 is 15 residues long. V lost 0 bases and J lost 6; bases outside the gene matches: 3. This clonotype was recorded many times.

The chain has TRBV4-2 and TRBJ1-4, with 8 positions matching TRBD1. Material: PBMCs, obtained at surgery. This sequence originates from a female donor with early-stage non-small cell lung cancer. The CDR3 nucleotides are TGTGCCAGCAGCCAAGATGGACAGGGCGATGAAAAACTGTTTTTT. The encoded protein is CASSQDGQGDEKLFF.